The rows below give T cell receptor beta chains drawn from one sample of a study of response to subunit inactivated influenza vaccine. Using its own MiXCR run on the RT-PCR reads, TCRdb lists one record per CDR3 protein. The data contain 800,000 or so distinct CDR3 sequences, around 20% of them singletons. Sample: PBMCs from blood, taken 4 to 6 days after vaccination. The receptors originated from a man aged 50 to 60 who received an inactivated influenza vaccine. CDR3s include the opening cysteine and the closing phenylalanine or tryptophan. Each record gives: D gene, clone size, V gene, J gene, CDR3 DNA, CDR3 protein. A D gene is named only where the DNA matches it firmly. Some rows mark clone size as missing; the rest say once, few, many or name a class of expanded clone.

d_gene: NA
abundance: NA
v_gene: TRBV12-3/TRBV12-4
j_gene: TRBJ1-5
CDR3nt: TGTGCCAGCAGTTTAGCGTTGAGCTGGGGGGTTGGGCAGCCCCAGCATTTT
CDR3aa: CASSLALSWGVGQPQHF

d_gene: TRBD2
abundance: few
v_gene: TRBV20-1
j_gene: TRBJ2-1
CDR3nt: TGCAGTGCTAGTGGGTTGAGCGGGGGCTCCTACAATGAGCAGTTCTTC
CDR3aa: CSASGLSGGSYNEQFF

d_gene: TRBD1
abundance: NA
v_gene: TRBV6-2/TRBV6-3
j_gene: TRBJ1-1
CDR3nt: TGTGCCAGCAGAGCTTCAGGGGGTCCCACTGAAGCTTTCTTT
CDR3aa: CASRASGGPTEAFF

d_gene: TRBD2
abundance: few
v_gene: TRBV20-1
j_gene: TRBJ2-5
CDR3nt: TGCAGTGCTCTCTCCCTCCGGGAGGCACAAGAGACCCAGTACTTC
CDR3aa: CSALSLREAQETQYF

d_gene: TRBD2
abundance: NA
v_gene: TRBV10-3
j_gene: TRBJ2-1
CDR3nt: TGTGCCATCAGTGAGGTGGTAGCGGGAGGGCCAGCCGGTGAGCAGTTCTTC
CDR3aa: CAISEVVAGGPAGEQFF

d_gene: NA
abundance: few
v_gene: TRBV18
j_gene: TRBJ1-6
CDR3nt: TGTGCCAGCTCACCGGCATTTAGACAGGCGAATTCACCCCTCCACTTT
CDR3aa: CASSPAFRQANSPLHF

d_gene: NA
abundance: many
v_gene: TRBV6-5
j_gene: TRBJ2-3
CDR3nt: TGTGCCAGCAGTTACGGGCAGGGAACGCAGTATTTT
CDR3aa: CASSYGQGTQYF

d_gene: TRBD1
abundance: few
v_gene: TRBV28
j_gene: TRBJ2-7
CDR3nt: TGTGCCAGCAGCCTTATAGACAGGGGGGCGCCCGGCGAGCAGTACTTC
CDR3aa: CASSLIDRGAPGEQYF

d_gene: TRBD1
abundance: few
v_gene: TRBV11-2
j_gene: TRBJ1-2
CDR3nt: TGTGCCAGCAGCTTAGGGCCTGGGACAGAAGGGTCTGGCTACACCTTC
CDR3aa: CASSLGPGTEGSGYTF

d_gene: TRBD2
abundance: NA
v_gene: TRBV12-3/TRBV12-4
j_gene: TRBJ2-5
CDR3nt: TGTGCCAGCAGTCGCCCGGGACTAGCGGGGAGAGAGACCCAGTACTTC
CDR3aa: CASSRPGLAGRETQYF

d_gene: TRBD1
abundance: few
v_gene: TRBV20-1
j_gene: TRBJ2-1
CDR3nt: TGCAGTGCTAGAGTTCTCCACAGGGGCTTAGGGGGCGAACTTATCAATGAGCAGTTCTTC
CDR3aa: CSARVLHRGLGGELINEQFF

d_gene: TRBD2
abundance: few
v_gene: TRBV5-5
j_gene: TRBJ2-5
CDR3nt: TGTGCCAGCAGCTTCAGCGGGGCTCCACAAGAGACCCAGTACTTC
CDR3aa: CASSFSGAPQETQYF

d_gene: NA
abundance: few
v_gene: TRBV6-2/TRBV6-3
j_gene: TRBJ2-3
CDR3nt: TGTGCCAGCAGCCGCACTCAGGACCCAACAGATACGCAGTATTTT
CDR3aa: CASSRTQDPTDTQYF

d_gene: TRBD2
abundance: NA
v_gene: TRBV15
j_gene: TRBJ2-7
CDR3nt: TGTGCCACCAGCATGGGAGGGGTCGCCTACGAGCAGTACTTC
CDR3aa: CATSMGGVAYEQYF

d_gene: TRBD1
abundance: NA
v_gene: TRBV5-1
j_gene: TRBJ2-3
CDR3nt: TGCGCCAGCAGCGGGGACAGCGCAGATACGCAGTATTTT
CDR3aa: CASSGDSADTQYF

d_gene: NA
abundance: NA
v_gene: TRBV20-1
j_gene: TRBJ1-2
CDR3nt: TGCAGTGCTAGCCAGGCGGACTATGGCTACACCTTC
CDR3aa: CSASQADYGYTF

d_gene: NA
abundance: NA
v_gene: TRBV7-2
j_gene: TRBJ2-7
CDR3nt: TGTGCCAGCAGCTTAGTTTCGCCGTCCTCCTACGAGCAGTACTTC
CDR3aa: CASSLVSPSSYEQYF

d_gene: TRBD1
abundance: many
v_gene: TRBV12-3/TRBV12-4
j_gene: TRBJ1-1
CDR3nt: TGTGCCAGCAGTCAGGGACAGTCGAACACTGAAGCTTTCTTT
CDR3aa: CASSQGQSNTEAFF